What follows is one T cell receptor beta chain and its context. Its matching antigen is unknown. TCRdb's table, derived via immunoSEQ multiplex PCR, lists solely in-frame clones and lacks some. The sample shows tens of thousands of clones, around 94% of them seen only once. This record comes from a study of T cells in pancreatic ductal adenocarcinoma. Study-wide results and limits: No significant tumor-blood clonality difference; means were about 0.11 and 0.072. Results skew toward the minority of patients with early-stage disease.

Surgery without prior neoadjuvant therapy was the treatment of the selected pancreatic ductal adenocarcinoma patients. The sample was PBMCs. The TCR sequence derives from a human donor with pancreatic ductal adenocarcinoma.

CDR3 residues: CASSPGTANTGELFF. The CDR3, as DNA: TGTGCCAGCAGCCCCGGGACGGCGAACACCGGGGAGCTGTTTTTT. The rearrangement links TRBV6-6 to TRBJ2-2; the D call may be TRBD1 or TRBD2 (5 bases each). This CDR3 contains 15 residues. Germline V lookup: CDR1 MNHNY, CDR2 SVGAGI (reference sequence). Trimming took off 6 bases at V and 0 bases at J, with 11 bases between the two ends.